This is a list of T cell receptor beta chains from one sample in a study of monozygotic twins with inflammatory bowel disease. TCRdb reanalyzed the 5' RACE reads, giving one entry per CDR3 protein sequence and no DNA. This sample contains nearly 450,000 distinct CDR3 sequences. What was sequenced was blood. Receptors originate from a human donor with ulcerative colitis or Crohn's disease, or a healthy co-twin of an affected twin (not recorded which). The CDR3 runs from the conserved cysteine through the conserved F or W.

TRBJ1-2,TRBV12-3/TRBV12-4,CASSLNRGDYGYTF
TRBJ2-7,TRBV19,CASSWDFSYEQYF
TRBJ1-1,TRBV6-5,CASSYLKDRSEAFF
TRBJ1-6,TRBV7-8,CASSLDPSSYNSPLHF
TRBJ2-7,TRBV5-1,CASRQGDLSEQYF
TRBJ2-7,TRBV12-3/TRBV12-4,CASSLLSNYEQYF
TRBJ2-5,TRBV10-1,CASSPSPHPGGHPQETQYF
TRBJ1-5,TRBV12-3/TRBV12-4,CASSDSGASQPQHF
TRBJ1-1,TRBV15,CATTGPMSTEAFF
TRBJ2-6,TRBV7-2,CASSTGQGANVLTF
TRBJ2-1,TRBV7-6,CASSYVGLNNEQFF
TRBJ1-3,TRBV18,CASSPTGTGNTIYF
TRBJ1-6,TRBV25-1,CASSGGDNSPLHF
TRBJ1-5,TRBV7-8,CASSLAWGALNQPQHF
TRBJ1-1,TRBV29-1,CSSDDRGTEAFF
TRBJ2-3,TRBV6-5,CASRTRVTSTDTQYF
TRBJ1-1,TRBV15,CATSRAGGQAFF
TRBJ2-5,TRBV15,CATSTRSGSGETQYF
TRBJ2-7,TRBV5-6,CASSADKTYEQYF
TRBJ1-5,TRBV12-3/TRBV12-4,CASSRGHLNQPQHF
TRBJ2-7,TRBV25-1,CASSDSGRAFEQYF
TRBJ2-2,TRBV6-2/TRBV6-3,CASSSLGTSFTGELFF
TRBJ1-2,TRBV11-1,CASSPDPGYGYTF
TRBJ1-2,TRBV6-4,CASGNNIVESQGGYTF
TRBJ1-1,TRBV13,CASSYLDRAGTEAFF
TRBJ2-7,TRBV6-5,CASSLGQVFSYEQYF
TRBJ2-3,TRBV7-8,CASSLAWSGTSGSTDTQYF
TRBJ2-3,TRBV7-9,CASLSEADTQYF
TRBJ1-1,TRBV5-1,CASSLAAGSTEAFF
TRBJ2-2,TRBV18,CASSPLDTGELFF
TRBJ2-2,TRBV5-6,CASSGGQSYTGELFF
TRBJ2-5,TRBV5-1,CASSLFVGETQYF
TRBJ2-3,TRBV7-8,CASSLTGGDTQYF
TRBJ1-1,TRBV20-1,CSARVPGETEAFF
TRBJ1-1,TRBV10-3,CAISGQGVTEAFF
TRBJ2-2,TRBV5-1,CASSLMANTGELFF
TRBJ2-5,TRBV29-1,CSVEDPDRVGTQYF
TRBJ2-7,TRBV6-5,CASSYNPPYEQYF
TRBJ2-7,TRBV7-9,CASSLRPVSEQYF
TRBJ2-1,TRBV20-1,CSALTLSSYNEQFF
TRBJ2-1,TRBV20-1,CSAREVRGVNEQFF
TRBJ2-1,TRBV27,CASKAGGPYNEQFF
TRBJ1-1,TRBV5-1,CASSPGQGRPNTEAFF
TRBJ1-2,TRBV4-2,CASSHEEVSHYGYTF
TRBJ1-2,TRBV28,CASSLPLVDSTPMRYTF
TRBJ2-3,TRBV6-1,CASSRDRDRTDTQYF
TRBJ1-2,TRBV11-2,CASSSPEQRIYGYTF
TRBJ2-1,TRBV3-1,CASSRTDLRGQFF